A single T cell receptor (beta chain) is shown here with its context. Its cognate antigen is unknown. Using immunoSEQ multiplex PCR, the repertoire was profiled, and TCRdb retains in-frame clones only, with some absent. The table lists 50,000 to 70,000 clones, roughly 95% of them singletons, with around 5.5% in the top ten. The data originate from a study of cytomegalovirus exposure and HLA in healthy donors. Findings and limits, study-wide: Most TCR sequences were rare, but some public TCRs occurred in many donors.

The CDR3 contains 14 residues. Unmatched junction bases numbered 2, after V lost 1 base and J lost 4 bases. CDR1 is SGHRS, CDR2 YFSETQ, per germline. The sample was PBMCs. This chain links TRBV5-1 with TRBJ2-1; TRBD1 matches 7 bases. The TCR sequence derives from a woman younger than 35 in good health and CMV-seropositive. In nucleotides, the CDR3 is TGCGCCAGCAGCTTGCGGGACAGATACAATGAGCAGTTCTTC. Protein: CASSLRDRYNEQFF.